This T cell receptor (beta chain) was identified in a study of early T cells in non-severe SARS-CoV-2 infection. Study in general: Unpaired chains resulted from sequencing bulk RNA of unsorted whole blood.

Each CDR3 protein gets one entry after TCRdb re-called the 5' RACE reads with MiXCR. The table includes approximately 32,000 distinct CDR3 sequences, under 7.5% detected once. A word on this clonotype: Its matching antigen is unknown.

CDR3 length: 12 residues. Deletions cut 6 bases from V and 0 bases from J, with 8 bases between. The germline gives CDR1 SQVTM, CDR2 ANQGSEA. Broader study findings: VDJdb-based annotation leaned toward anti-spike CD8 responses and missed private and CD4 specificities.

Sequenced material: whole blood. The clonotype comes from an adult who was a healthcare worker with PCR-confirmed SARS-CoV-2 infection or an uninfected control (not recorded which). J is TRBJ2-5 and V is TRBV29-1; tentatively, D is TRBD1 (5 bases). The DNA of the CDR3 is TGCAGCGTCACACAGGACCAAGAGACCCAGTACTTC. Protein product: CSVTQDQETQYF.